This is a list of T cell receptor beta chains from one sample in a study of response to subunit inactivated influenza vaccine. TCRdb itself ran the RT-PCR reads through MiXCR, one entry per CDR3 protein. The top ten clones hold about 10% of a sample with more than 550,000 distinct CDR3 sequences, roughly 10% of them seen once. This sample was also put to use in a study of T cells expressing NK-cell markers.

The material was PBMCs from blood, obtained on the day of vaccination. Every receptor here comes from a man aged 45 to 65 who received an inactivated influenza vaccine. CDR3s include the opening cysteine and the closing phenylalanine or tryptophan. The D gene is left open where the match is weak. Size tells how often a clone was seen (once, few, many) or the class of an expanded clone, and some rows leave it out.

abundance	j_gene	d_gene	v_gene	CDR3nt	CDR3aa
NA	TRBJ2-2	NA	TRBV12-3/TRBV12-4	TGTGCCAGCAGTTTAGGGACCTTTGGCACCGGGGAGCTGTTTTTT	CASSLGTFGTGELFF
NA	TRBJ2-3	NA	TRBV20-1	TGCAGTGCCGGAGATGGACAGCGCATTGCAGATACGCAGTATTTT	CSAGDGQRIADTQYF
few	TRBJ1-5	NA	TRBV12-3/TRBV12-4	TGTGCCAGCAGTCCACAGGGATTTGGACAGCCCCAGCATTTT	CASSPQGFGQPQHF
few	TRBJ2-2	NA	TRBV6-1	TGTGCCAGCAGAGCCCAGGGCACCGGGGAGCTGTTTTTT	CASRAQGTGELFF
NA	TRBJ2-5	NA	TRBV3-1	TGTGCCAGCAGCCAGCCCGATCTCGGCTCGGGGACCCAGTACTTC	CASSQPDLGSGTQYF
many	TRBJ2-5	NA	TRBV20-1	TGCAGTGCTAGAGAGGGCTCCCAAGAGACCCAGTACTTC	CSAREGSQETQYF
few	TRBJ1-1	NA	TRBV15	TGTGCCACCAGCAGAGATCGGGCAGGGGCGAACACTGAAGCTTTCTTT	CATSRDRAGANTEAFF
few	TRBJ1-1	TRBD1	TRBV18	TGTGCCAGCTTGGCAATCGAGAGGGGGCGGAAGGATACTGAAGCTTTCTTT	CASLAIERGRKDTEAFF
few	TRBJ2-3	NA	TRBV20-1	TGCAGTGCTAGGCTAGGGGAGACAGATACGCAGTATTTT	CSARLGETDTQYF
few	TRBJ2-5	NA	TRBV7-2	TGTGCCAGCAGCTTAGGTCAGGGGAGGACGGAGACCCAGTACTTC	CASSLGQGRTETQYF
NA	TRBJ2-7	NA	TRBV6-1	TGTGCCAGCAGTCCCCGTTTCTTAGGGGGGGGCGTTTACGAGCAGTACTTC	CASSPRFLGGGVYEQYF
NA	TRBJ2-7	NA	TRBV6-1	TGTGCCAGCAGTGGTCAGGGGAGCGGGACGACCTACGAGCAGTACTTC	CASSGQGSGTTYEQYF
many	TRBJ2-7	NA	TRBV12-3/TRBV12-4	TGTGCCAGCAGATCCCCCAGCTCCTACGAGCAGTACTTC	CASRSPSSYEQYF
many	TRBJ2-4	NA	TRBV5-6	TGTGCCAGCAGCTTGGATGGGCCACAGGGCGACAAAAACATTCAGTACTTC	CASSLDGPQGDKNIQYF
few	TRBJ2-3	NA	TRBV11-2	TGTGCCAGCAGCAAACCGGGACTCCAAAGGGGCACAGATACGCAGTATTTT	CASSKPGLQRGTDTQYF
NA	TRBJ2-1	NA	TRBV29-1	TGCAGCGTTTCTCGTCCTTCCTACAATGAGCAGTTCTTC	CSVSRPSYNEQFF
many	TRBJ2-5	NA	TRBV27	TGTGCCAGCAGAGGAGAGACCCAGTACTTC	CASRGETQYF
NA	TRBJ2-3	NA	TRBV5-6	TGTGCCAGCAGCCCCGCCGGCAGGACCTCCACAGATACGCAGTATTTT	CASSPAGRTSTDTQYF
NA	TRBJ1-4	NA	TRBV18	TGTGCCAGCTCACCTTCGGGCATTGAAAAACTGTTTTTT	CASSPSGIEKLFF
few	TRBJ2-3	TRBD2	TRBV4-1	TGCGCCAGCAGCCCCCCTAGCGGGGCGCAGTATTTT	CASSPPSGAQYF
few	TRBJ1-6	NA	TRBV20-1	TGCAGTGCTAGAAGTCAGTATAATTCACCCCTCCACTTT	CSARSQYNSPLHF
NA	TRBJ2-3	NA	TRBV7-9	TGTGCCAGCAGCCCCACGGACGGCAGCACAGATACGCAGTATTTT	CASSPTDGSTDTQYF
few	TRBJ2-1	TRBD2	TRBV28	TGTGCCAGCAGTTTATACCCGGCGGGAGGGGACAATGAGCAGTTCTTC	CASSLYPAGGDNEQFF
many	TRBJ2-1	TRBD2	TRBV6-2/TRBV6-3	TGTGCCAGCACCGGGCGGGGGATGAGCTCCTACAATGAGCAGTTCTTC	CASTGRGMSSYNEQFF
NA	TRBJ1-1	NA	TRBV6-5	TGTGCCAGCAGTTACAAACAGACTCACACTGAAGCTTTCTTT	CASSYKQTHTEAFF
NA	TRBJ2-4	NA	TRBV2	TGTGCCAGCAGTGAAGCTACGGGACGCCGGAAAAACATTCAGTACTTC	CASSEATGRRKNIQYF
few	TRBJ1-5	NA	TRBV6-1	TGTGCCAGCAGCATCGGCCAGGGAAGTCAGCCCCAGCATTTT	CASSIGQGSQPQHF
NA	TRBJ2-3	NA	TRBV29-1	TGCAGCGTTCGAAGTTCGGTACAGTTCACAGATACGCAGTATTTT	CSVRSSVQFTDTQYF
NA	TRBJ2-7	TRBD1	TRBV7-6	TGTGCCAGCAGCCCCATCCGACAGGGGGCCTACGAGCAGTACTTC	CASSPIRQGAYEQYF
few	TRBJ1-1	TRBD1	TRBV12-3/TRBV12-4	TGTGCCAGCAGTTTAAGGACAGGGGGCCGAGGCACTGAAGCTTTCTTT	CASSLRTGGRGTEAFF
many	TRBJ2-5	TRBD2	TRBV11-2	TGTGCCAGCAGCTTGGGACTAGCGGGACATAGCGGGGAGACCCAGTACTTC	CASSLGLAGHSGETQYF
few	TRBJ2-3	TRBD1	TRBV5-1	TGCGCCAGCAGCTTGGGGGACAGGTCAAACACAGATACGCAGTATTTT	CASSLGDRSNTDTQYF
few	TRBJ1-1	NA	TRBV15	TGTGCCGCCCGGGGGACGGGGACTGAAGCTTTCTTT	CAARGTGTEAFF
NA	TRBJ1-2	NA	TRBV2	TGTGCCAGCACAGTCTTGGAGGGCTACACCTTC	CASTVLEGYTF
few	TRBJ2-3	TRBD1	TRBV20-1	TGCAGTGCCGCAAGTACCGGGACAGGGACCACAGATACGCAGTATTTT	CSAASTGTGTTDTQYF
many	TRBJ2-1	TRBD2	TRBV5-1	TGCGCCAGCAGCCGCGCCGGGACTAGGTCCTACAATGAGCAGTTCTTC	CASSRAGTRSYNEQFF
few	TRBJ2-5	NA	TRBV3-1	TGTGCCAGCAGCCGAGGGATCCAAGAGACCCAGTACTTC	CASSRGIQETQYF
few	TRBJ2-3	TRBD2	TRBV20-1	TGCAGTCCAGCGGGGGGGCCTCGCACAGATACGCAGTATTTT	CSPAGGPRTDTQYF
few	TRBJ2-7	NA	TRBV29-1	TGCAGCGTTGAGCCGGGTGCCGGATCTCAGTACTTC	CSVEPGAGSQYF
NA	TRBJ2-5	TRBD1	TRBV2	TGTGCCAGCAGTTGGACAGGATTTCAAGAGACCCAGTACTTC	CASSWTGFQETQYF
NA	TRBJ2-2	NA	TRBV7-2	TGTGCCAGCAGCTTGTCCAGTACGAACACCGGGGAGCTGTTTTTT	CASSLSSTNTGELFF
many	TRBJ2-7	TRBD2	TRBV12-3/TRBV12-4	TGTGCCAGCAGCCGTCTCGGACTAGCGAGCTACGAGCAGTACTTC	CASSRLGLASYEQYF
few	TRBJ1-4	NA	TRBV4-1	TGCGCCAGCAGCCAAGAGGAAGGGACTAATGAAAAACTGTTTTTT	CASSQEEGTNEKLFF
NA	TRBJ1-1	NA	TRBV3-1	TGTGCCAGCAGCCACGGGAATACGAACACTGAAGCTTTCTTT	CASSHGNTNTEAFF
NA	TRBJ2-7	NA	TRBV11-3	TGTGCCAGCAGCCCGAACCAGGGCCGAGGGGAGCAGTACTTC	CASSPNQGRGEQYF
few	TRBJ1-4	TRBD1	TRBV7-2	TGTGCCAGCAGCATGCAGGGGGTCCCTAATGAAAAACTGTTTTTT	CASSMQGVPNEKLFF
NA	TRBJ2-2	NA	TRBV6-1	TGTGCCAGCAGGCTTACGGGTGCCGGCACCGGGGAGCTGTTTTTT	CASRLTGAGTGELFF
many	TRBJ1-4	TRBD1	TRBV12-3/TRBV12-4	TGTGCCAGCAGTCCAACGCTCGGGACAGTAAATGAAAAACTGTTTTTT	CASSPTLGTVNEKLFF
few	TRBJ2-3	NA	TRBV11-2	TGTGCCAGCAGCTTCCCCGGGGCAACAGATACGCAGTATTTT	CASSFPGATDTQYF
NA	TRBJ2-3	NA	TRBV5-1	TGCGCCAGCAAGGCCACAGATACGCAGTATTTT	CASKATDTQYF
NA	TRBJ2-3	NA	TRBV12-3/TRBV12-4	TGTGCCAGCAGAGAGAGGGGACTGGACACAGATACGCAGTATTTT	CASRERGLDTDTQYF
few	TRBJ2-7	NA	TRBV6-2/TRBV6-3	TGTGCCAGCAGTTACTCGGCCATGCTGTACGAGCAGTACTTC	CASSYSAMLYEQYF
NA	TRBJ2-5	NA	TRBV6-5	TGTGCCAGCAGTTACCGAGGGACTCGGCCCGAGACCCAGTACTTC	CASSYRGTRPETQYF
few	TRBJ1-2	NA	TRBV3-1	TGTGCCAGCAGCCTATTGAGGGGGTCCTATGGCTACACCTTC	CASSLLRGSYGYTF
few	TRBJ2-1	NA	TRBV3-1	TGTGCCAGCAGCCAAGTGGAGAACAATGAGCAGTTCTTC	CASSQVENNEQFF